The 29 T cell receptor beta chains below all came from one sample that was sequenced in a study of T cell repertoires in cytomegalovirus infection. One entry per CDR3 protein, called by TCRdb with MiXCR from the reads. The data contain 150,000 to 160,000 distinct CDR3 sequences, around 20% of them singletons. The source material was PBMCs. The receptors stem from a human donor in good health (CMV status not recorded). Some clones in this sample may be carry-over from other donors' samples.

The genes are TRBV12-3 or TRBV12-4 and TRBJ1-4; 8 nucleotides agree with TRBD1. The CDR3 spans 14 residues. V was clipped by 6 bases and J by 8 bases; unmatched bases: 8. CDR3 nucleotides: TGTGCCAGCAGAAGGACAGGGAGAGGGGAAAAACTGTTTTTT. Its translation is CASRRTGRGEKLFF.

At least ten counts were recorded for this clonotype. This chain joins TRBV7-2 and TRBJ2-2; D remains ambiguous. Trimming pared 0 bases from V and 2 bases from J, leaving 10 bases between. Looked up from germline, CDR1 is SGHTA and CDR2 is FQGNSA. CDR3 length: 16 amino acids. CDR3 DNA: TGTGCCAGCAGCTTAGCGGGCCGGGTTAACACCGGGGAGCTGTTTTTT. It encodes CASSLAGRVNTGELFF.

This clonotype occurred many times. V usage is TRBV7-9 and J usage is TRBJ1-1; TRBD1 is a possible D gene (6 bases). There are 13 residues in the CDR3. Germline CDR1 SEHNR, CDR2 FQNEAQ (reference sequence). V dropped 5 bases and J dropped 4 bases, with 11 bases sitting between them. CDR3: CASSLGHATEAFF. CDR3 sequence (DNA): TGTGCCAGCAGCCTGGGACACGCCACTGAAGCTTTCTTT.

The chain links TRBV11-2 to TRBJ1-3; D unclear. Germline CDR1 reads SGHAT; CDR2 reads FQNNGV. V was cut by 2 bases and J by 0 bases, with 11 bases left in between. This CDR3 has 16 amino acids. The CDR3 nucleotides read TGTGCCAGCAGCTTACAGGCCCCCAGCTCTGGAAACACCATATATTTT. This encodes CASSLQAPSSGNTIYF.

This chain links TRBV19 with TRBJ1-2; D possibly corresponds to TRBD1 (6 bases). The CDR3 runs to 11 residues. V lost 9 bases to trimming and J lost 7 bases, with 12 bases between them. Germline V lookup: CDR1 LNHDA, CDR2 SQIVND (reference sequence). The DNA for the CDR3 is TGTGCCAGCGGACAGAATGGTGGCTACACCTTC. Its protein product is CASGQNGGYTF. Combining the CDR3 with reference TRBV19 and TRBJ1-2 gives the whole variable domain DGGITQSPKYLFRKEGQNVTLSCEQNLNHDAMYWYRQDPGQGLRLIYYSQIVNDFQKGDIAEGYSVSREKKESFPLTVTSAQKNPTAFYLCASGQNGGYTFGSGTRLTVV.

The rearrangement links TRBV12-3 or TRBV12-4 to TRBJ2-7, with TRBD1 matching 8 bases. Trimming removed 8 bases from V and 4 bases from J; junction bases left unmatched: 10. This CDR3 comprises 14 residues. CDR3 in DNA: TGTGCCAGCCGTACGGCAGGGGGCGGGTACGAGCAGTACTTC. The encoded protein is CASRTAGGGYEQYF.

This clonotype was recorded many times. V usage is TRBV15 and J usage is TRBJ2-1; tentatively, D is TRBD1 (5 bases). This CDR3 is built from 15 residues. Deletions cut 0 bases from V and 4 bases from J, with 10 bases between. Germline V gene data show CDR1 as LNHNV and CDR2 as YYDKDF (reference sequence). CDR3 DNA sequence: TGTGCCACCAGCAGAGAAGGTGGGGCATACAATGAGCAGTTCTTC. Translated: CATSREGGAYNEQFF. The complete variable domain, with remaining parts taken from reference TRBV15 and TRBJ2-1, reads DAMVIQNPRYQVTQFGKPVTLSCSQTLNHNVMYWYQQKSSQAPKLLFHYYDKDFNNEADTPDNFQSRRPNTSFCFLDIRSPGLGDTAMYLCATSREGGAYNEQFFGPGTRLTVL.

Many counts were recorded for this clonotype. The V call is TRBV7-6, the J call TRBJ2-3; D might be TRBD2 (7 bases). CDR3 length equals 14 residues. V shed 4 bases and J shed 5 bases, with 13 bases lying between them. Germline V lookup: CDR1 SGHVS, CDR2 FNYEAQ. The CDR3 coding sequence is TGTGCCAGCAGCTCCGGGGGGCTCGTAGATACGCAGTATTTT. It codes for CASSSGGLVDTQYF.

This clonotype was detected a few times. The chain recombines TRBV28 with TRBJ1-1; D possibly corresponds to TRBD1 (5 bases). CDR1 is MDHEN and CDR2 is SYDVKM in the germline V gene. Between the trimmed V and J ends, which lost 7 bases and 0 bases, there was a span of 9 bases. The CDR3 totals 13 residues. CDR3 loop: CASIPGLNTEAFF. The CDR3 bases are TGTGCCAGCATTCCAGGGCTGAACACTGAAGCTTTCTTT.

The chain links TRBV20-1 to TRBJ1-5; D ambiguous. The length of the CDR3 is 16 residues. Germline V gene data show CDR1 as DFQATT and CDR2 as SNEGSKA (reference sequence). With 2 bases removed from V and 3 bases from J, the gap between germline ends came to 17 bases. The DNA of the CDR3 is TGCAGTGCTAGATCGGGCTGGCCTCCCGTCAATCAGCCCCAGCATTTT. Protein sequence: CSARSGWPPVNQPQHF.

This clonotype was seen at least ten times. V is TRBV28 and J is TRBJ2-7, with 12 bases fitting TRBD2. J gave up 3 bases and V 0 bases, and 27 bases lay outside the gene matches. In germline, CDR1 is MDHEN, CDR2 SYDVKM. This CDR3 comprises 24 residues. CDR3 sequence: CASSLWRNAAVEPGLAGHLYEQYF. In DNA form, the CDR3 reads TGTGCCAGCAGTTTATGGAGGAACGCGGCAGTGGAACCCGGACTAGCGGGGCACCTCTACGAGCAGTACTTC.

V is TRBV20-1 and J is TRBJ2-5, with D possibly TRBD1 on 7 matching bases. This CDR3 contains 12 residues. Trimming cost V 5 bases and J 4 bases, with 11 bases left between them. CDR1 is DFQATT, CDR2 SNEGSKA, per germline (reference sequence). CDR3 in DNA: TGCAGTGCTTTTCAGGGGGGAGAGACCCAGTACTTC. Amino acid sequence: CSAFQGGETQYF.

This clonotype was found a few times. The chain recombines TRBV5-4 with TRBJ2-1; D not resolved. Germline V gene lookup returns CDR1 SGHNT and CDR2 YYREEE (reference sequence). The CDR3 runs 14 residues. The V end was cut by 0 bases, the J end by 4 bases, with 8 bases between. The CDR3 DNA follows: TGTGCCAGCAGCTTGGGTGGCGGTTACAATGAGCAGTTCTTC. As protein: CASSLGGGYNEQFF.

This clonotype has only a few counts. This sequence joins TRBV6-1 and TRBJ1-1; 8 bases line up with TRBD1. This CDR3 region has 15 residues. V shed 8 bases, J shed 2 bases, and the junction held 10 bases outside the gene matches. CDR1 is MNHNS, CDR2 SASEGT, per germline. The CDR3 nucleotides read TGTGCCAGCTGGAGAGGTACAGGGGGTAACACTGAAGCTTTCTTT. As protein: CASWRGTGGNTEAFF.

This clonotype occurred a few times. The rearrangement links TRBV10-3 to TRBJ2-3, with a tentative D call TRBD1 (6 bases). The CDR3 runs 13 residues. In germline, CDR1 is ENHRY, CDR2 SYGVKD. V lost 4 bases, J lost 6 bases, and 11 bases lay in between. Here the CDR3 DNA reads TGTGCCATCAGTGGGAACAGGGTTGATACGCAGTATTTT. Translation gives CAISGNRVDTQYF.

This clonotype has ten or more counts. This chain uses TRBV7-8 with TRBJ2-1; TRBD2 matches at 12 bases. The CDR3 is 21 residues long. CDR1 is SGHVS, CDR2 FQNEAQ, per germline. The V and J ends lost 0 bases and 1 base, in that order; junction bases with no gene match: 13. DNA for the CDR3: TGTGCCAGCAGCTTAGCGCAATTCCAGACTAGCGGGAGTGATTCCTACAATGAGCAGTTCTTC. It translates to CASSLAQFQTSGSDSYNEQFF.

This clonotype was found many times. V is TRBV28 and J is TRBJ2-1; 10 bases line up with TRBD2. V gave up 2 bases and J gave up 6 bases; unmatched junction bases: 10. Germline V gene lookup returns CDR1 MDHEN and CDR2 SYDVKM. The CDR3 covers 17 residues. CDR3 bases: TGTGCCAGCAGTTTACCCCTTCTAGCGGGAGTTAGCAATGAGCAGTTCTTC. This encodes CASSLPLLAGVSNEQFF.

This clonotype was seen many times. The chain combines TRBV7-9 with TRBJ2-7; no definite D call. CDR3 length: 11 amino acids. The V gene lost 5 bases and the J gene lost 4 bases, with 6 bases spanning the gap. The V gene's germline CDR1 is SEHNR and CDR2 FQNEAQ (reference sequence). DNA for the CDR3: TGTGCCAGCAGCACGCAGTACGAGCAGTACTTC. Translation gives CASSTQYEQYF.

This clonotype was seen a handful of times. The chain has TRBV20-1 and TRBJ2-1; D not resolved. The CDR3 is 11 amino acids. Germline CDR1 and CDR2: DFQATT and SNEGSKA (reference sequence). Trimming stripped 3 bases from V and 6 bases from J, with 6 bases between. Here the CDR3 reads CSASSSNEQFF. In DNA form, the CDR3 reads TGCAGTGCTAGTTCATCCAATGAGCAGTTCTTC.

This clonotype was recorded many times. This chain links TRBV7-8 with TRBJ2-5; no firm D call. CDR3 length: 14 residues. V lost 1 base and J lost 2, with 8 bases in between. The germline V gene encodes CDR1 SGHVS and CDR2 FQNEAQ. The CDR3 DNA reads as TGTGCCAGCAGCTTAGTCCCGACTCAAGAGACCCAGTACTTC. Amino acids: CASSLVPTQETQYF.

The V gene is TRBV7-6, the J gene TRBJ1-2; the D is unclear. The germline V gene has CDR1 SGHVS and CDR2 FNYEAQ. This CDR3 has 13 amino acids. With 4 bases removed from V and 8 bases from J, the gap between germline ends came to 14 bases. The CDR3 DNA is TGTGCCAGCAGCTCGGCCTCCGGCGAGGGCTACACCTTC. The encoded protein is CASSSASGEGYTF.

The table lists this clonotype with many counts. The chain combines TRBV7-2 with TRBJ1-5, with D unclear. CDR1 SGHTA and CDR2 FQGNSA come from the germline V gene. V was trimmed by 2 bases and J by 4 bases, leaving 6 bases between them. This CDR3 spans 13 amino acids. CDR3 amino acids: CASSLTGNQPQHF. The CDR3 nucleotides are TGTGCCAGCAGCTTAACCGGAAATCAGCCCCAGCATTTT. Variable domain in full (rest from reference TRBV7-2 and TRBJ1-5): GAGVSQSPSNKVTEKGKDVELRCDPISGHTALYWYRQSLGQGLEFLIYFQGNSAPDKSGLPSDRFSAERTGGSVSTLTIQRTQQEDSAVYLCASSLTGNQPQHFGDGTRLSIL.

The chain has TRBV15 and TRBJ1-6, with 7 nucleotides matching TRBD1. This CDR3 has 16 amino acids. V was clipped by 3 bases and J by 7 bases; unmatched bases: 9. Germline loops: CDR1 LNHNV, CDR2 YYDKDF (reference sequence). CDR3 bases: TGTGCCACCAGCAGCCCAGGGGGGTTTACCAATTCACCCCTCCACTTT. Residues: CATSSPGGFTNSPLHF.

This clonotype appeared many times. The chain uses TRBV7-9 and TRBJ2-3; a possible D gene is TRBD2 (5 bases). Germline CDR1 SEHNR, CDR2 FQNEAQ (reference sequence). The CDR3 has 15 residues. The V gene lost 4 bases and the J gene lost 1 base, with 12 bases spanning the gap. CDR3 in amino acids: CASSYSGSGTDTQYF. CDR3 sequence (DNA): TGTGCCAGCAGCTACTCGGGGTCGGGCACAGATACGCAGTATTTT.

Only a few counts were recorded for this clonotype. The chain has TRBV24-1 and TRBJ2-1; unclear D gene. The CDR3 spans 13 residues. CDR1 KGHDR and CDR2 SFDVKD come from the germline V gene. V was clipped by 2 bases and J by 4 bases, with 5 bases between them. The CDR3 region is CATSDSRYNEQFF. CDR3 bases: TGTGCCACCAGTGATTCACGGTACAATGAGCAGTTCTTC.

On this clonotype itself: A much larger clone is a single base away; this may be a read error. The V gene is TRBV28, the J gene TRBJ1-1; D might be TRBD1 (6 bases). This CDR3 is 15 amino acids long. Germline lookup yields CDR1 MDHEN and CDR2 SYDVKM. Trimming cost V 6 bases and J 6 bases, with 20 bases left between them. The CDR3: CASRPPQGRGAEAFF. Written as DNA, the CDR3 is TGTGCCAGCAGGCCACCTCAGGGGAGGGGCGCTGAAGCTTTCTTT. Full variable domain (rest looked up from reference TRBV28 and TRBJ1-1): DVKVTQSSRYLVKRTGEKVFLECVQDMDHENMFWYRQDPGLGLRLIYFSYDVKMKEKGDIPEGYSVSREKKERFSLILESASTNQTSMYLCASRPPQGRGAEAFFGQGTRLTVV.

This clonotype has only a few counts. The chain combines TRBV20-1 with TRBJ2-4, with TRBD2 identical over 10 bases. Trimming at V came to 8 bases and at J to 7 bases, leaving 11 bases not matched to a gene. Looked up from germline, CDR1 is DFQATT and CDR2 is SNEGSKA (reference sequence). The CDR3 has 14 amino acids. The CDR3 sequence: CSLAGASGWNIQYF. In DNA, the CDR3 is TGCAGTCTAGCGGGAGCTAGCGGGTGGAACATTCAGTACTTC.

There are many counts of this clonotype. CDR3 amino acids: CASSPGQGAEAFF. Written as DNA, the CDR3 is TGTGCCAGCAGCCCGGGACAGGGGGCTGAAGCTTTCTTT. The chain has TRBV7-8 and TRBJ1-1; TRBD1 agrees at 11 bases. This CDR3 has 13 residues. V shed 5 bases, J shed 6 bases, and the junction held 2 bases outside the gene matches. CDR1 and CDR2 from the germline V gene are SGHVS and FQNEAQ.

There are many counts of this clonotype. The chain joins TRBV28 to TRBJ1-5; D remains ambiguous. V was pared by 5 bases and J by 2 bases, with 13 bases between. Germline values: CDR1 MDHEN, CDR2 SYDVKM. The CDR3 extends over 15 amino acids. The CDR3 loop reads CASSPLGGGNQPQHF. CDR3 bases: TGTGCCAGCAGTCCCTTGGGAGGTGGCAATCAGCCCCAGCATTTT.